This TCR beta chain was recorded in a study of neurological immune-mediated disorders. Using its own MiXCR run on the 5' RACE reads, TCRdb lists one record per CDR3 protein. The sample has roughly 30,000 distinct CDR3 sequences, approximately 6.6% seen once. In its sample, this clonotype was seen many times. The source material was PBMCs. This TCR came from a woman aged 50 to 60 in good health.

The CDR3 spells CSARDRRPGYEQYF. Here the CDR3 DNA reads TGCAGTGCTAGAGATCGGCGGCCTGGCTACGAGCAGTACTTC. V gene TRBV20-1 combines with J gene TRBJ2-7, with D uncertain. Between the trimmed V and J ends, which lost 0 bases and 3 bases, there was a span of 12 bases. Germline assignment: CDR1 DFQATT and CDR2 SNEGSKA (reference sequence). The CDR3 spans 14 residues.